This is a list of T cell receptor beta chains from one sample in a study of shared clonotypes between healthy human individuals. Data came from immunoSEQ multiplex PCR; TCRdb stores just in-frame clones and leaves some out. The sample contains about half a million clones, around 73% of which appear only once. Sample: PBMCs. The source is a woman between 40 and 50 years old in good health. Some clones in this sample may be carry-over from other donors' samples. The CDR3 runs from the conserved cysteine through the conserved F or W. D genes are given only for firm matches. Only part of the rows carry a size: once, few, many, or a class if the clone is expanded.

cdr3_length | j_call | clone_size | v_call | d_call | cdr3_aa
14 | TRBJ2-4 | - | TRBV5-6 | - | CASSLPGSKNIQYF
14 | TRBJ2-3 | - | TRBV30 | - | CAWSTTGGTDTQYF
13 | TRBJ2-3 | few | TRBV27 | TRBD2 | CASGSGVGDTQYF
18 | TRBJ1-5 | - | TRBV5-5 | - | CASSLEEVTGMSNQPQHF
13 | TRBJ1-1 | few | TRBV6-4 | - | CASSDHENTEAFF
16 | TRBJ2-1 | - | TRBV19 | TRBD2 | CASSISLAASYNEQFF
15 | TRBJ2-7 | - | TRBV6-1 | TRBD2 | CASSESASGNYEQYF
12 | TRBJ2-1 | once | TRBV28 | - | CASRDSYNEQFF
15 | TRBJ2-1 | - | TRBV6-5 | TRBD2 | CASSLGLAGNNEQFF
15 | TRBJ1-5 | - | TRBV10-3 | TRBD1 | CASSLRQGLEQPRHF
14 | TRBJ1-5 | - | TRBV30 | TRBD1 | CAWKTPDRNQPQHF
13 | TRBJ1-1 | - | TRBV9 | - | CASSATGSTEAFF
17 | TRBJ2-1 | - | TRBV4-1 | TRBD2 | CASSQVIAGVLGDEQFF
16 | TRBJ2-3 | once | TRBV7-9 | TRBD2 | CASSSDVTSAADTQYF
15 | TRBJ2-1 | - | TRBV4-2 | - | CASSQELVPYNEQFF
13 | TRBJ2-2 | - | TRBV5-1 | - | CASSPVFTGELFF